Shown below are 8 T cell receptor beta chains from a single sample sequenced in a study of cytomegalovirus exposure and HLA in healthy donors. Vbeta (60) and Jbeta (13) primers were used in the PCR. Repertoires were generated with immunoSEQ multiplex PCR, while TCRdb's copy carries only in-frame clones and drops some. The data contain about 200,000 clones, around 86% of them singletons. Sequenced sample: PBMCs. The receptors shown here come from a woman in her thirties or forties in good health and CMV-seronegative.

J is TRBJ1-2 and V is TRBV5-5; D perhaps matches TRBD1 (6 bases). The germline V gene has CDR1 SGHKS and CDR2 YYEKEE (reference sequence). The CDR3 runs 16 residues. With 4 bases removed from V and 0 bases from J, the gap between germline ends came to 16 bases. The CDR3 region has the DNA TGTGCCAGCAGCCACGCAACGGGGGGCTCTAACTATGGCTACACCTTC. Encoded protein: CASSHATGGSNYGYTF.

This chain connects TRBV28 to TRBJ1-4; tentative D call: TRBD1 (6 bases). With 6 bases removed from V and 7 bases from J, the gap between germline ends came to 24 bases. This CDR3 is built from 17 residues. In germline, CDR1 is MDHEN, CDR2 SYDVKM. CDR3 nucleotide sequence: TGTGCCAGCAGCACCCCTGGTGGGGGCTTATATGGTGAAAAACTGTTTTTT. It specifies CASSTPGGGLYGEKLFF.

The chain couples TRBV7-2 to TRBJ2-7; 12 bases match TRBD2. The CDR3 runs to 17 residues. In germline, CDR1 is SGHTA, CDR2 FQGNSA. V was pared by 5 bases and J by 4 bases, with 12 bases of the junction left unmatched. This CDR3 reads CASSPRPSGRAKYEQYF. CDR3 nucleotide sequence: TGTGCCAGCAGCCCACGGCCTAGCGGGAGGGCAAAGTACGAGCAGTACTTC.

The V and J genes are TRBV14 and TRBJ1-4; tentative D call: TRBD1 (6 bases). The germline gives CDR1 SGHDN, CDR2 FVKESK. V lost 2 bases and J lost 1, with 8 bases in between. The CDR3 sequence is 15 residues long. The CDR3 protein is CASSQLTGTNEKLFF. CDR3 sequence (DNA): TGTGCCAGCAGCCAACTGACAGGAACTAATGAAAAACTGTTTTTT.

The chain joins TRBV2 to TRBJ1-2; no definite D call. Germline V gene sequence: CDR1 SNHLY, CDR2 FYNNEI. With 4 bases removed from V and 7 bases from J, the gap between germline ends came to 16 bases. This CDR3 has 14 residues. This CDR3 is CASSVVLGRSGYTF. As DNA, the CDR3 is TGTGCCAGCAGTGTGGTACTTGGGAGGTCTGGCTACACCTTC.

This chain links TRBV5-1 with TRBJ2-7; 7 nucleotides agree with TRBD1. The CDR3 totals 14 residues. Germline CDR1 and CDR2: SGHRS and YFSETQ. V lost 4 bases, J lost 0 bases, and 4 bases stayed unmatched. The CDR3 loop reads CASSTRDSSYEQYF. DNA for the CDR3: TGCGCCAGCAGCACCCGGGACAGCTCCTACGAGCAGTACTTC.

V is TRBV7-9 and J is TRBJ2-5; 13 bases fit TRBD2. Trimming removed 4 bases from V and 5 bases from J; junction bases left unmatched: 7. CDR1 SEHNR and CDR2 FQNEAQ come from the germline V gene (reference sequence). The CDR3 spans 16 residues. The CDR3 spells CASSSGTSGNQETQYF. The CDR3 DNA sequence: TGTGCCAGCAGCTCTGGGACTAGCGGGAATCAGGAGACCCAGTACTTC.

This chain links TRBV4-1 with TRBJ2-5; D perhaps matches TRBD1 (5 bases). Trimming stripped 2 bases from V and 9 bases from J, with 16 bases between. This CDR3 is built from 14 residues. Germline CDR1 and CDR2: MGHRA and YSYEKL. The CDR3 nucleotides are TGCGCCAGCAGCCAAACAGGTTATAACGACCCCCAGTACTTC. Translation gives CASSQTGYNDPQYF.